This T cell receptor (beta chain) stems from a study of T cells in Graves' hyperthyroidism and ophthalmopathy. Orbital computed tomography, thyroid ultrasound, serum thyroxine and TRAb, and clinical symptoms together informed the diagnoses. Study observations and caveats: Ophthalmopathy got predicted by the model a median around 6.6 months before its onset. In the blood, most expanded thyroid clonotypes above 0.001 appeared as well.

Regions amplified from RNA transcripts were the TCR beta CDR3 regions. With the HTBI primer set, the TCR CDR3 went through a first round of RT-PCR. TCRdb reprocessed the multiplex PCR reads with MiXCR, giving one entry per CDR3 protein. The sample lists hundreds of thousands of distinct CDR3 sequences, about 14% occurring once. This clonotype was picked up a small number of times. Its specificity is not known. This CDR3 spans 14 amino acids. Germline V CDR1 and CDR2: MNHNS, SASEGT. Trimming shortened V by 4 bases and J by 0 bases, and 7 bases separated the two germline ends. The specimen sequenced was blood. The sequence was obtained from a man in his fifties or sixties with Graves' ophthalmopathy. The rearrangement links TRBV6-1 to TRBJ1-5, with D unresolved. The CDR3 nucleotides read TGTGCCAGCAGTGCTTCTTTTAGCAATCAGCCCCAGCATTTT. Its protein is CASSASFSNQPQHF.